A single sample is the source of the 32 T cell receptor beta chains below, sequenced in a study of PD-L1 blockade in urothelial cancer. TCRdb's table, derived via immunoSEQ multiplex PCR, lists solely in-frame clones and lacks some. The sample shows over 45,000 clones, 85% to 90% of them seen only once. Time point here: pretreatment peripheral blood. The specimen comprised PBMCs, sampled around atezolizumab (anti-PD-L1) treatment. The receptors were sampled from a man aged 55-75 years with urothelial cancer.

J is TRBJ2-3 and V is TRBV11-1; 11 bases fit TRBD2. The CDR3 loop spans 16 amino acids. V trimming: 2 bases; J trimming: 4 bases; junction bases outside the gene matches: 5. Germline loops: CDR1 SGHAT, CDR2 FQDESV (reference sequence). The CDR3 spells CASSLKTSGGPDTQYF. The DNA of the CDR3 is TGTGCCAGCAGCTTAAAAACTAGCGGGGGCCCAGATACGCAGTATTTT.

The chain links TRBV2 to TRBJ2-1; possible D gene TRBD2, 5 bases. Germline lookup yields CDR1 SNHLY and CDR2 FYNNEI. V was cut by 7 bases and J by 5 bases, with 24 bases left in between. The CDR3 length is 17 residues. CDR3 nucleotide sequence: TGTGCCAGCAAGGTGAGGGCAGGCACCCTCCCCCACAATGAGCAGTTCTTC. Translated, it gives CASKVRAGTLPHNEQFF. Full variable domain (rest looked up from reference TRBV2 and TRBJ2-1): EPEVTQTPSHQVTQMGQEVILRCVPISNHLYFYWYRQILGQKVEFLVSFYNNEISEKSEIFDDQFSVERPDGSNFTLKIRSTKLEDSAMYFCASKVRAGTLPHNEQFFGPGTRLTVL.

This clone was detected once. The rearrangement uses TRBV13 and TRBJ2-1; 9 bases match TRBD2. Germline V lookup: CDR1 PRHDT, CDR2 FYEKMQ (reference sequence). After removal of 5 bases from V and 7 bases from J, the junction contained 12 bases not matched to a gene. The CDR3 consists of 16 residues. CDR3 in amino acids: CASSMGLARSPNEQFF. For the CDR3, the DNA is TGTGCCAGCAGCATGGGACTAGCCCGCTCCCCGAATGAGCAGTTCTTC.

V usage is TRBV5-1 and J usage is TRBJ1-3; no reliable D call. CDR3 size: 16 residues. Trimming shortened V by 2 bases and J by 2 bases, and 14 bases separated the two germline ends. Germline V gene lookup returns CDR1 SGHRS and CDR2 YFSETQ. The CDR3 DNA sequence: TGCGCCAGCAGCTTCATGGGCTCGGCAACTGGAAACACCATATATTTT. Its translation is CASSFMGSATGNTIYF. Drawing the rest from reference TRBV5-1 and TRBJ1-3, the complete variable domain is KAGVTQTPRYLIKTRGQQVTLSCSPISGHRSVSWYQQTPGQGLQFLFEYFSETQRNKGNFPGRFSGRQFSNSRSEMNVSTLELGDSALYLCASSFMGSATGNTIYFGEGSWLTVV.

This sequence joins TRBV11-1 and TRBJ2-7; TRBD2 matches at 9 bases. CDR3 length: 15 amino acids. Germline V gene lookup returns CDR1 SGHAT and CDR2 FQDESV (reference sequence). The ends lost 4 bases at V and 8 bases at J; junction bases unmatched: 12. In DNA form, the CDR3 reads TGTGCCAGCAGCTCCCCCGGAACTAGCGGGTCGAAGCAGTACTTC. Its protein is CASSSPGTSGSKQYF.

This chain uses TRBV27 with TRBJ2-1; maybe TRBD1 (6 bases). CDR1 MNHEY and CDR2 SMNVEV come from the germline V gene (reference sequence). V gave up 5 bases and J gave up 0 bases, with 14 bases separating them. The CDR3 loop spans 16 amino acids. Written as DNA, the CDR3 is TGTGCCAGCAGTGACCCCAGGGGTCCCTCCTACAATGAGCAGTTCTTC. Protein: CASSDPRGPSYNEQFF.

In the case of this clone: The germline gene is not matched at one end of the junction; a read error may be the cause. V is TRBV5-8 and J is TRBJ2-7, with D possibly TRBD1 on 6 matching bases. The CDR3 sequence is 15 residues long. Per the germline V gene, CDR1 is SGHTS and CDR2 is YDEGEE. CDR3 sequence (DNA): TGTGCCAGCAGCTTGGAGGTCAGGCAGGGGAGTTTCTCTATCTTC. The encoded protein is CASSLEVRQGSFSIF.

The chain recombines TRBV6-6 with TRBJ2-7; D is uncertain. This CDR3 spans 14 amino acids. Trimming removed 6 bases from V and 3 bases from J, with 15 bases in between. The germline CDR1 and CDR2 sequences are MNHNY and SVGAGI (reference sequence). The CDR3 bases are TGTGCCAGCAGGCCCCGGCGGAATATCTACGAGCAGTACTTC. This encodes CASRPRRNIYEQYF.

The table lists this clone with a count of one. This chain connects TRBV27 to TRBJ2-3; TRBD1 aligns across 10 bases. The CDR3 consists of 15 residues. Germline-derived CDR1 and CDR2 are MNHEY and SMNVEV (reference sequence). The trim removed 4 bases at V and 2 bases at J, leaving 3 bases unmatched. The CDR3 region has the DNA TGTGCCAGCAGTTCGACAGGGGGCAACACAGATACGCAGTATTTT. As protein: CASSSTGGNTDTQYF.

A single count supports this clone. The genes are TRBV7-2 and TRBJ1-5, with TRBD1 matching 9 bases. With 2 bases clipped from V and 3 bases from J, the junction kept 5 bases outside the gene matches. There are 16 residues in the CDR3. Germline loops: CDR1 SGHTA, CDR2 FQGNSA. The CDR3 DNA reads as TGTGCCAGCAGCTTAAGGGGACAGGGTGCCAATCAGCCCCAGCATTTT. The encoded protein is CASSLRGQGANQPQHF.

This clone was observed a few times. V is TRBV2 and J is TRBJ2-7; D unresolved. V was cut by 7 bases and J by 5 bases, with 15 bases left in between. CDR3 length: 13 amino acids. Germline loops: CDR1 SNHLY, CDR2 FYNNEI. The chain's CDR3 is CASILPSGDEQYF. CDR3 sequence (DNA): TGTGCCAGCATTCTACCCTCAGGTGACGAGCAGTACTTC.

V and J are TRBV7-8 and TRBJ2-7; 9 bases are a match to TRBD1. The CDR3 covers 14 residues. Germline V gives CDR1 SGHVS, CDR2 FQNEAQ. V trimming: 5 bases; J trimming: 4 bases; junction bases outside the gene matches: 6. The DNA of the CDR3 is TGTGCCAGCAGCCCAGGACAGGGGCCTTACGAGCAGTACTTC. Translating it yields CASSPGQGPYEQYF.

The sample holds a few counts of this clone. This chain joins TRBV14 and TRBJ1-2; a possible D gene is TRBD1 (5 bases). Germline assignment: CDR1 SGHDN and CDR2 FVKESK. The CDR3 is made up of 13 amino acids. V shed 2 bases and J shed 4 bases, with 8 bases lying between them. DNA for the CDR3: TGTGCCAGCAGCCAAAGACAGTTCTATGGCTACACCTTC. The encoded protein is CASSQRQFYGYTF.

The chain recombines TRBV11-3 with TRBJ2-3, with 9 bases identical to TRBD1. After removal of 3 bases from V and 4 bases from J, the junction contained 5 bases not matched to a gene. CDR1 is SGHNT and CDR2 is YENEEA in the germline V gene. The CDR3 consists of 15 residues. The CDR3 reads CASSFAGTGPDTQYF. CDR3 DNA: TGTGCCAGCAGCTTTGCCGGGACAGGGCCAGATACGCAGTATTTT.

The V call is TRBV5-1, the J call TRBJ1-2; D is ambiguous. This CDR3 region has 15 residues. Trimming left V 4 bases short and J 2 bases short, with 15 bases between. Germline CDR1 is SGHRS and CDR2 is YFSETQ. CDR3 loop: CASSPGQRANYGYTF. CDR3 DNA: TGCGCCAGCAGCCCTGGTCAACGAGCCAACTATGGCTACACCTTC. Full variable domain (missing parts from reference TRBV5-1 and TRBJ1-2): KAGVTQTPRYLIKTRGQQVTLSCSPISGHRSVSWYQQTPGQGLQFLFEYFSETQRNKGNFPGRFSGRQFSNSRSEMNVSTLELGDSALYLCASSPGQRANYGYTFGSGTRLTVV.

This sequence joins TRBV18 and TRBJ1-1; D unresolved. Germline V gene data show CDR1 as KGHSH and CDR2 as LQKENI. This CDR3 has 15 amino acids. The ends were cut back, 3 bases at V and 0 bases at J, with 11 bases in the middle. CDR3 in amino acids: CASSPREVMNTEAFF. CDR3 DNA sequence: TGTGCCAGCTCACCGAGGGAAGTCATGAACACTGAAGCTTTCTTT.

This CDR3 reads CASSLEGGGRAQYF. CDR3 bases: TGCGCCAGCAGCTTGGAAGGGGGGGGTCGGGCGCAGTATTTT. This rearrangement joins TRBV5-1 to TRBJ2-3, with D possibly being TRBD2 (7 bases). Germline CDR1 is SGHRS and CDR2 is YFSETQ. Trimming cost V 0 bases and J 10 bases, with 15 bases left between them. The CDR3 runs 14 residues.

The chain uses TRBV19 and TRBJ2-1, with TRBD1 matching 7 bases. V shed 5 bases and J 5 bases; nucleotides not matched to a gene: 12. CDR3 length: 16 residues. The germline V gene encodes CDR1 LNHDA and CDR2 SQIVND (reference sequence). CDR3 DNA: TGTGCCAGTAGTTTATACTCCGGGACAGCTAACAATGAGCAGTTCTTC. This gives the protein CASSLYSGTANNEQFF.

The J gene is TRBJ1-1, the V gene TRBV6-6; D is undetermined. This CDR3 region has 15 residues. In germline, CDR1 is MNHNY, CDR2 SVGAGI (reference sequence). Trimming removed 6 bases from V and 3 bases from J, with 17 bases in between. CDR3 amino acids: CASSLLAGRHTEAFF. CDR3 bases: TGTGCCAGCAGCTTACTCGCTGGCAGGCACACTGAAGCTTTCTTT.

The CDR3: CASSPQGQTNQPQHF. The DNA of the CDR3 is TGTGCCAGCAGCCCCCAGGGACAGACAAATCAGCCCCAGCATTTT. V is TRBV9 and J is TRBJ1-5; 7 bases agree with TRBD1. Unmatched junction bases numbered 8, after V lost 4 bases and J lost 4 bases. Germline V gives CDR1 SGDLS, CDR2 YYNGEE. CDR3 length: 15 amino acids.

CDR3 sequence reads: CASTPLAGGSHEQYF. The DNA of the CDR3 is TGTGCCAGCACTCCCCTGGCGGGAGGATCCCACGAGCAGTACTTC. V is TRBV6-5 and J is TRBJ2-7; 8 bases fit TRBD2. This CDR3 spans 15 amino acids. V was clipped by 7 bases and J by 5 bases; unmatched bases: 13. Germline V gives CDR1 MNHEY, CDR2 SVGAGI.

The rearrangement joins TRBV10-3 to TRBJ2-1; 10 positions match TRBD1. Looked up from germline, CDR1 is ENHRY and CDR2 is SYGVKD. This CDR3 spans 16 amino acids. J gave up 4 bases and V 3 bases, and 6 bases lay outside the gene matches. CDR3 DNA sequence: TGTGCCATCAGTGATCTGGGGACAGGGGATTACAATGAGCAGTTCTTC. Translation gives CAISDLGTGDYNEQFF.

The CDR3 spells CSAKLGQGPYYGYTF. The CDR3 DNA reads TGCAGCGCCAAACTAGGACAGGGGCCCTACTATGGCTACACCTTC. The genes are TRBV29-1 and TRBJ1-2; 9 bases match TRBD1. Germline V gives CDR1 SQVTM, CDR2 ANQGSEA. The CDR3 length is 15 residues. Trimming removed 7 bases from V and 3 bases from J; junction bases left unmatched: 12.

This rearrangement joins TRBV11-2 to TRBJ1-1; the D is unclear. Trimming left V 1 base short and J 4 bases short, with 13 bases between. The CDR3 has 15 residues. In germline, CDR1 is SGHAT, CDR2 FQNNGV. The CDR3, as DNA: TGTGCCAGCAGCTTAGTTCGCCTGCGCGGCACTGAAGCTTTCTTT. It is translated as CASSLVRLRGTEAFF.

This chain joins TRBV10-3 and TRBJ1-2; D remains unclear. Germline V gene data show CDR1 as ENHRY and CDR2 as SYGVKD. The germline V and J ends were trimmed by 10 bases and 4 bases, with 10 bases remaining between them. This CDR3 is built from 11 residues. CDR3 DNA: TGTGCCACCCAGATGATCTATGGCTACACCTTC. It yields the protein CATQMIYGYTF.

This clone was recorded only once. This chain uses TRBV5-4 with TRBJ2-3; D unclear. The ends were cut back, 0 bases at V and 2 bases at J, with 16 bases in the middle. The CDR3 contains 17 residues. Germline CDR1 reads SGHNT; CDR2 reads YYREEE (reference sequence). The CDR3 bases are TGTGCCAGCAGCTTGGAGATAATCCTGGGCTTCACAGATACGCAGTATTTT. Its translation is CASSLEIILGFTDTQYF.

The rearrangement links TRBV12-5 to TRBJ2-7; 7 bases map to TRBD2. J gave up 5 bases and V 2 bases, and 6 bases lay outside the gene matches. The CDR3 is 14 amino acids. The germline V gene has CDR1 LGHNT and CDR2 FRNRAP. The DNA of the CDR3 is TGTGCTAGTGGTTTGCTTGCGGGAGCCCACGAGCAGTACTTC. Translation: CASGLLAGAHEQYF.

The V gene is TRBV5-1, the J gene TRBJ2-2; 7 positions match TRBD1. Losses at the gene ends were 0 bases for V and 6 bases for J; bases not matched to a gene: 8. Per the germline V gene, CDR1 is SGHRS and CDR2 is YFSETQ. This CDR3 region has 16 residues. As DNA, the CDR3 is TGCGCCAGCAGCTTGGATACAGGGGTTCGCGCCGGGGAGCTGTTTTTT. It is translated as CASSLDTGVRAGELFF.

The genes are TRBV9 and TRBJ2-7; TRBD1 is a possible D gene (6 bases). Germline loops: CDR1 SGDLS, CDR2 YYNGEE. V was shortened by 0 bases and J by 9 bases, with 22 bases between the two germline ends. This CDR3 contains 16 residues. The CDR3 nucleotides read TGTGCCAGCAGCGTAGCTACGGACAGCTCAAGGTTCAGGCAGTACTTC. It specifies CASSVATDSSRFRQYF. Using reference TRBV9 and TRBJ2-7 for the parts outside the CDR3, the full variable domain is DSGVTQTPKHLITATGQRVTLRCSPRSGDLSVYWYQQSLDQGLQFLIQYYNGEERAKGNILERFSAQQFPDLHSELNLSSLELGDSALYFCASSVATDSSRFRQYFGPGTRLTVT.

The chain has TRBV5-5 and TRBJ2-7, with TRBD1 identical over 9 bases. This CDR3 region has 12 residues. The J segment lost 5 bases and the V segment lost 3 bases, leaving 0 bases of the junction unmatched. CDR1 is SGHKS and CDR2 is YYEKEE in the germline V gene (reference sequence). Here the CDR3 DNA reads TGTGCCAGCAGCTGGACAGGGGACGAGCAGTACTTC. Protein: CASSWTGDEQYF.

The J gene is TRBJ2-1, the V gene TRBV6-5; maybe TRBD1 (6 bases). V lost 6 bases to trimming and J lost 8 bases, with 8 bases between them. Germline assignment: CDR1 MNHEY and CDR2 SVGAGI. CDR3 size: 11 residues. The CDR3 loop reads CASRDSYEQFF. The CDR3 DNA follows: TGTGCCAGCAGGGACAGCTATGAGCAGTTCTTC.

The V call is TRBV30, the J call TRBJ1-4; D is unclear. V lost 2 bases and J 0 bases, leaving 10 bases between the germline ends. The CDR3 length is 15 residues. Germline CDR1 GTSNPN, CDR2 SVGIG (reference sequence). CDR3 DNA sequence: TGTGCCTGGAGTACCTGGGGAGCAACTAATGAAAAACTGTTTTTT. It is translated as CAWSTWGATNEKLFF. Supplemented by reference TRBV30 and TRBJ1-4, the full variable domain reads SQTIHQWPATLVQPVGSPLSLECTVEGTSNPNLYWYRQAAGRGLQLLFYSVGIGQISSEVPQNLSASRPQDRQFILSSKKLLLSDSGFYLCAWSTWGATNEKLFFGSGTQLSVL.